What follows are 28 T cell receptor beta chains derived from one specimen sequenced in a study of graft-versus-host responses after intestinal transplantation. The repertoire was sequenced with immunoSEQ multiplex PCR; TCRdb's copy has only in-frame clones and lacks some. The sample includes 95,000 to 100,000 clones, about 82% of them seen just once. The input for sequencing was PBMCs, taken 255 days after intestinal transplant. The receptors here all came from a human patient who received an intestinal transplant, so some T cells may come from the graft donor.

This clone was detected a few times. The chain carries TRBV28 and TRBJ2-7, with 7 positions matching TRBD1. Germline V lookup: CDR1 MDHEN, CDR2 SYDVKM. This CDR3 is 17 amino acids long. V shed 4 bases and J 4 bases; nucleotides not matched to a gene: 16. The CDR3 protein is CASSSPIMTGKRYEQYF. Written as DNA, the CDR3 is TGTGCCAGCAGTTCGCCCATCATGACAGGGAAAAGGTACGAGCAGTACTTC.

This clone occurred once. CDR3 protein: CASSRTGGSYNEQFF. CDR3 nucleotides: TGTGCCAGCAGTCGCACAGGGGGCTCCTACAATGAGCAGTTCTTC. This rearrangement joins TRBV6-5 to TRBJ2-1; TRBD1 matches 8 bases. Trimming took 5 bases from V and 0 from J; bases not matched to a gene: 3. The CDR3 is 15 amino acids. Germline V CDR1 and CDR2: MNHEY, SVGAGI.

Details on this clone: One end of the junction is discordant with germline, which a read error may explain. This rearrangement joins TRBV4-1 to TRBJ2-2; possible D gene TRBD2, 5 bases. This CDR3 has 16 amino acids. Germline CDR1 reads MGHRA; CDR2 reads YSYEKL. The CDR3 DNA follows: TGCGCCAGCAGCCAACTCGGCCAGATGAACACCGGGGAGCAGTTTTTT. It encodes CASSQLGQMNTGEQFF.

V is TRBV5-1 and J is TRBJ2-7; D might be TRBD2 (5 bases). Trimming stripped 0 bases from V and 6 bases from J, with 16 bases between. The CDR3 is 15 residues long. From germline, CDR1 is SGHRS and CDR2 YFSETQ. CDR3 loop: CASSLGREGLREQYF. The CDR3 DNA is TGCGCCAGCAGCTTGGGGAGAGAGGGCTTACGCGAGCAGTACTTC.

This clone occurred once. The CDR3 nucleotides read TGTGCCAGCAGTTCCGGAGTGGGGAATCAGCCCCAGCATTTT. Its translation: CASSSGVGNQPQHF. This rearrangement joins TRBV27 to TRBJ1-5; D is unclear. Trimming removed 4 bases from V and 4 bases from J, with 11 bases in between. This CDR3 comprises 14 residues. From germline, CDR1 is MNHEY and CDR2 SMNVEV (reference sequence).

The chain combines TRBV5-1 with TRBJ1-3, with a tentative D call TRBD1 (5 bases). Germline V gene sequence: CDR1 SGHRS, CDR2 YFSETQ. Trimming took 0 bases from V and 2 from J, leaving 9 bases between them. CDR3 length: 15 amino acids. In nucleotides, the CDR3 is TGCGCCAGCAGCTTGGAAGGGGATACTGGAAACACCATATATTTT. Its protein is CASSLEGDTGNTIYF.

V and J are TRBV13 and TRBJ2-1, with D perhaps TRBD1 (6 bases). Germline CDR1 is PRHDT and CDR2 is FYEKMQ (reference sequence). The CDR3 covers 19 residues. Trimming took off 4 bases at V and 0 bases at J, with 22 bases between the two ends. The CDR3 DNA reads TGTGCCAGCAGCTCCATGGGGCCGGGACAATCAGACTCCTACAATGAGCAGTTCTTC. The encoded protein is CASSSMGPGQSDSYNEQFF.

The chain links TRBV27 to TRBJ2-1; no definite D call. CDR1 and CDR2 (germline): MNHEY, SMNVEV (reference sequence). V was pared by 3 bases and J by 3 bases, with 12 bases between. CDR3 length: 15 amino acids. CDR3 sequence reads: CASSFLQEYYNEQFF. Here the CDR3 DNA reads TGTGCCAGCAGTTTCTTGCAGGAATACTACAATGAGCAGTTCTTC.

The chain uses TRBV2 and TRBJ2-7; maybe TRBD1 (5 bases). The ends were cut back, 1 base at V and 2 bases at J, with 12 bases in the middle. This CDR3 contains 15 residues. Germline-derived CDR1 and CDR2 are SNHLY and FYNNEI. Here the CDR3 reads CASSEDRLDTYEQYF. In DNA, the CDR3 is TGTGCCAGCAGTGAAGACAGGTTGGACACCTACGAGCAGTACTTC.

This clone has just one count. The chain joins TRBV19 to TRBJ1-5; 7 nucleotides match TRBD1. The V gene's germline CDR1 is LNHDA and CDR2 SQIVND (reference sequence). With 2 bases clipped from V and 7 bases from J, the junction kept 8 bases outside the gene matches. This CDR3 spans 15 amino acids. The CDR3 bases are TGTGCCAGTAGTATATTCTCCGGACAGGTCCAGCCCCAGCATTTT. Translated: CASSIFSGQVQPQHF. The full variable domain, rest sourced from reference TRBV19 and TRBJ1-5, is DGGITQSPKYLFRKEGQNVTLSCEQNLNHDAMYWYRQDPGQGLRLIYYSQIVNDFQKGDIAEGYSVSREKKESFPLTVTSAQKNPTAFYLCASSIFSGQVQPQHFGDGTRLSIL.

The chain has TRBV18 and TRBJ1-1; 7 positions agree with TRBD1. J gave up 6 bases and V 6 bases, and 16 bases lay outside the gene matches. From germline, CDR1 is KGHSH and CDR2 LQKENI. CDR3 length: 16 amino acids. The CDR3 protein is CASSAGTAHKGAEAFF. CDR3 nucleotides: TGTGCCAGCTCCGCCGGGACAGCCCATAAAGGCGCTGAAGCTTTCTTT.

V usage is TRBV6-1 and J usage is TRBJ2-7; the match to TRBD1 covers 8 bases. Losses at the gene ends were 6 bases for V and 4 bases for J; bases not matched to a gene: 8. CDR3 length equals 14 residues. Germline lookup yields CDR1 MNHNS and CDR2 SASEGT. Written as DNA, the CDR3 is TGTGCCAGCAGCCGCGGGACAGGTATTTACGAGCAGTACTTC. Amino acid sequence: CASSRGTGIYEQYF.

This clone came up a few times. This chain uses TRBV6-5 with TRBJ1-6; the match to TRBD1 covers 10 bases. The CDR3 length is 14 residues. Germline loops: CDR1 MNHEY, CDR2 SVGAGI. V was pared by 5 bases and J by 9 bases, with 4 bases of the junction left unmatched. The CDR3 is CASSPDRGASPLHF. The CDR3 coding sequence is TGTGCCAGCAGTCCGGACAGGGGGGCTTCACCCCTCCACTTT.

The chain links TRBV2 to TRBJ2-1; D possibly corresponds to TRBD2 (6 bases). Trimming cost V 5 bases and J 6 bases, with 11 bases left between them. CDR1 is SNHLY and CDR2 is FYNNEI in the germline V gene. The CDR3 covers 13 residues. The CDR3 nucleotides are TGTGCCAGCAGTCCAGTTAGCGGCAATGAGCAGTTCTTC. Protein sequence: CASSPVSGNEQFF.

In its sample, this clone is medium-sized. The chain uses TRBV19 and TRBJ2-1; D call uncertain. Germline lookup yields CDR1 LNHDA and CDR2 SQIVND (reference sequence). CDR3 length: 15 residues. V was shortened by 3 bases and J by 1 base, with 10 bases between the two germline ends. CDR3 amino acids: CASSIPTASYNEQFF. The CDR3 DNA sequence: TGTGCCAGTAGTATCCCCACAGCTTCCTACAATGAGCAGTTCTTC.

This chain links TRBV28 with TRBJ2-7; 7 bases are a match to TRBD1. This CDR3 is 16 amino acids long. Germline CDR1 is MDHEN and CDR2 is SYDVKM. V dropped 2 bases and J dropped 1; count of bases not matched to a gene: 8. CDR3 nucleotide sequence: TGTGCCAGCAGTTTAGATACAGGGGCGGTTTCCTACGAGCAGTACTTC. Translation gives CASSLDTGAVSYEQYF.

This rearrangement joins TRBV18 to TRBJ1-1; 10 bases align to TRBD1. V shed 0 bases and J 5 bases; nucleotides not matched to a gene: 3. Looked up from germline, CDR1 is KGHSH and CDR2 is LQKENI. This CDR3 region has 15 residues. The CDR3: CASSPPDRGLTEAFF. The CDR3 bases are TGTGCCAGCTCACCACCCGACAGGGGGCTAACTGAAGCTTTCTTT.

This chain uses TRBV27 with TRBJ2-7; possible D gene TRBD1, 6 bases. V lost 5 bases and J 3 bases, leaving 11 bases between the germline ends. The germline V gene encodes CDR1 MNHEY and CDR2 SMNVEV (reference sequence). CDR3 length equals 13 residues. The CDR3 loop is CASSGRGYYEQYF. The DNA for the CDR3 is TGTGCCAGCAGTGGCAGGGGTTACTACGAGCAGTACTTC.

This chain joins TRBV10-2 and TRBJ2-3; 10 positions agree with TRBD2. After removal of 8 bases from V and 6 bases from J, the junction contained 14 bases not matched to a gene. This CDR3 region has 16 residues. The V gene's germline CDR1 is WSHSY and CDR2 SAAADI. The CDR3 spells CASLIESGGALDTQYF. CDR3 bases: TGCGCCAGCCTCATAGAAAGCGGGGGGGCATTGGATACGCAGTATTTT.

The chain carries TRBV30 and TRBJ2-1, with D perhaps matching TRBD1 or TRBD2 (5 bases each). Germline loops: CDR1 GTSNPN, CDR2 SVGIG (reference sequence). The CDR3 runs 11 residues. CDR3 DNA: TGTGCTTTAGACGAGGCAGGGAGTGAGTTCTTC. This gives the protein CALDEAGSEFF.

This chain joins TRBV7-2 and TRBJ1-5, with TRBD1 as a possible D gene (5 bases). Germline loops: CDR1 SGHTA, CDR2 FQGNSA. V was cut by 3 bases and J by 0 bases, with 9 bases left in between. The CDR3 sequence is 15 residues long. The CDR3 here is CASSFTGDSNQPQHF. CDR3 in DNA: TGTGCCAGCAGCTTTACAGGTGATAGCAATCAGCCCCAGCATTTT.

The chain is built from TRBV5-1 and TRBJ2-3, with TRBD2 identical over 11 bases. The CDR3 is 17 amino acids. The germline V gene encodes CDR1 SGHRS and CDR2 YFSETQ. V was clipped by 0 bases and J by 2 bases; unmatched bases: 5. The CDR3, as DNA: TGCGCCAGCAGCTTGGAACTAGCGGGGGCGTCCACAGATACGCAGTATTTT. Protein product: CASSLELAGASTDTQYF.

This clone has only one observation. The chain recombines TRBV28 with TRBJ1-4, with TRBD1 matching over 10 bases. J gave up 7 bases and V 4 bases, and 9 bases lay outside the gene matches. The CDR3 is 16 amino acids. Germline CDR1 reads MDHEN; CDR2 reads SYDVKM. Here the CDR3 DNA reads TGTGCCAGCAGTTCCCGACAGGGGGCGCGGGGTGAAAAACTGTTTTTT. Translated: CASSSRQGARGEKLFF. The full variable domain, with the rest looked up from reference TRBV28 and TRBJ1-4, is DVKVTQSSRYLVKRTGEKVFLECVQDMDHENMFWYRQDPGLGLRLIYFSYDVKMKEKGDIPEGYSVSREKKERFSLILESASTNQTSMYLCASSSRQGARGEKLFFGSGTQLSVL.

This CDR3 reads CATSPEREAREQYF. The CDR3 DNA follows: TGTGCCACCAGTCCGGAGCGGGAGGCTCGGGAGCAGTACTTC. The V call is TRBV15, the J call TRBJ2-7; 9 nucleotides match TRBD2. The CDR3 is 14 residues long. The germline gives CDR1 LNHNV, CDR2 YYDKDF (reference sequence). Losses at the gene ends were 6 bases for V and 7 bases for J; bases not matched to a gene: 10.

The V gene is TRBV6-1, the J gene TRBJ2-7, with 7 bases lining up with TRBD1. The CDR3 length is 15 residues. Losses at the gene ends were 3 bases for V and 0 bases for J; bases not matched to a gene: 5. Germline values: CDR1 MNHNS, CDR2 SASEGT. The CDR3 DNA sequence: TGTGCCAGCAGTGATAGGGCAGGGGGCTCCTACGAGCAGTACTTC. Protein: CASSDRAGGSYEQYF.

This rearrangement joins TRBV2 to TRBJ2-3; weak D call: TRBD2 (6 bases). This CDR3 region has 13 residues. Germline CDR1 is SNHLY and CDR2 is FYNNEI. Trimming left V 9 bases short and J 4 bases short, with 14 bases between. The CDR3 nucleotides read TGTGCCAGATCGGGACGGGAGTCAGATACGCAGTATTTT. Translated: CARSGRESDTQYF.

The chain links TRBV5-8 to TRBJ2-7, with a possible D match to TRBD1 (6 bases). Germline V gene data show CDR1 as SGHTS and CDR2 as YDEGEE. V was shortened by 3 bases and J by 4 bases, with 14 bases between the two germline ends. This CDR3 spans 14 amino acids. CDR3 sequence (DNA): TGTGCCAGCAGCTCCGCAGGGGCCTCTTACGAGCAGTACTTC. This encodes CASSSAGASYEQYF.

The chain joins TRBV11-2 to TRBJ2-7; 8 bases line up with TRBD1. With 1 base clipped from V and 2 bases from J, the junction kept 4 bases outside the gene matches. This CDR3 has 15 amino acids. Looked up from germline, CDR1 is SGHAT and CDR2 is FQNNGV. The CDR3 sequence: CASSLAPGQAYEQYV. The CDR3 region has the DNA TGTGCCAGCAGCTTAGCCCCGGGACAGGCCTACGAGCAGTACGTC.